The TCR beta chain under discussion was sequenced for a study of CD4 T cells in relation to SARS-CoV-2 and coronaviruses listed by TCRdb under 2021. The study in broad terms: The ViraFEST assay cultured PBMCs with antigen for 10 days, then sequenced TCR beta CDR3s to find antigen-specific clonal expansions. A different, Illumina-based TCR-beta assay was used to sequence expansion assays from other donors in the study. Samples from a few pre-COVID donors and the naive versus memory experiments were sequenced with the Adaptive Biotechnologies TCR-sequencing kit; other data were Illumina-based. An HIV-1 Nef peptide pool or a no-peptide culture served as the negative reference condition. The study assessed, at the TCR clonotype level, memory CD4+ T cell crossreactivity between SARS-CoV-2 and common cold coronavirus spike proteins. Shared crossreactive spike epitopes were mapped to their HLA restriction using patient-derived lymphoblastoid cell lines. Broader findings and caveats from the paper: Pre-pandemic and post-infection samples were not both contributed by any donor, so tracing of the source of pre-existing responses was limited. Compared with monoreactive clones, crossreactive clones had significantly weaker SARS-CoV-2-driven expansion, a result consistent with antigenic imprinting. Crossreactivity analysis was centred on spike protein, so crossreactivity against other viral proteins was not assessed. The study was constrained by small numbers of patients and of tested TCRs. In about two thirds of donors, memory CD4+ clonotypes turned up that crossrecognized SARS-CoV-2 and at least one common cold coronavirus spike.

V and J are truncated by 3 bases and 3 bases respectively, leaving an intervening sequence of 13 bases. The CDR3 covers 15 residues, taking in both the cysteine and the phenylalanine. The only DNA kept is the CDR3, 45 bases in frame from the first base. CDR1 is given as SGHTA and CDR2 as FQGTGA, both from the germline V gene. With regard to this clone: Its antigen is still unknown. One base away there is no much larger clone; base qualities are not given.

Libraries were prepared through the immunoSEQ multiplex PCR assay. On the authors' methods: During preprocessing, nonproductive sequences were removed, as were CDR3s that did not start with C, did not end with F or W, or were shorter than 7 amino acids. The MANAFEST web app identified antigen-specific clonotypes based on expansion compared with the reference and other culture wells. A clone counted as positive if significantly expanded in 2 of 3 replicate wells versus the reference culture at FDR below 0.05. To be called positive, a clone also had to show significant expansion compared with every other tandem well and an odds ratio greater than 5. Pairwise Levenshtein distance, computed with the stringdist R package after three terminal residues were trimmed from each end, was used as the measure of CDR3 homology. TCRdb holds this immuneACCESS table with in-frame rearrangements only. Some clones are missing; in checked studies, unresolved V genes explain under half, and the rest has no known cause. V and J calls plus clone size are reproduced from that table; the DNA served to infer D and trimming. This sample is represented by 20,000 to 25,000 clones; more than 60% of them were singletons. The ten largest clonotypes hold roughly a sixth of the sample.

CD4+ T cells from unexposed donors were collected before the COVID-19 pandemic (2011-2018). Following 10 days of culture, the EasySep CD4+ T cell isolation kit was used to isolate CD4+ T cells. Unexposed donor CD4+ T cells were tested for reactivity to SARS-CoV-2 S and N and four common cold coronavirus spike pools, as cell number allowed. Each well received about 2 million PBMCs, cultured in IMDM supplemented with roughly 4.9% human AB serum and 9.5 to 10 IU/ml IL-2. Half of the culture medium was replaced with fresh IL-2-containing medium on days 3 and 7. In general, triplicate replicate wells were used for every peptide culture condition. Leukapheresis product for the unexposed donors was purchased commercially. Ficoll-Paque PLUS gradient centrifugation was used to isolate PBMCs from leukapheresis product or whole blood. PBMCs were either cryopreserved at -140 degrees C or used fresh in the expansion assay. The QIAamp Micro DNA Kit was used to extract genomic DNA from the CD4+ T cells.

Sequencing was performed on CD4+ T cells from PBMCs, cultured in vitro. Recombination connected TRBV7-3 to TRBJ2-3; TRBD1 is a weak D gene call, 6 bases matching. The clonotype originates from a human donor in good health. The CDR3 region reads CASSFRGSGTDTQYF. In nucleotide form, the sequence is TGTGCCAGCAGCTTTAGGGGGTCAGGAACAGATACGCAGTATTTT.